This section outlines one TCR beta chain sequence together with its context. This specimen belongs to a study of blood T cell repertoires in COVID-19. Libraries were prepared by immunoSEQ multiplex PCR; TCRdb keeps only in-frame clonotypes and omits some of them. The sample records about 520,000 clones, approximately 83% being singletons. The CDR3 is made up of 15 amino acids. Germline CDR1 reads MDHEN; CDR2 reads SYDVKM. Trimming pared 6 bases from V and 0 bases from J, leaving 14 bases between. Sample: peripheral blood. The chain recombines TRBV28 with TRBJ1-2, with D possibly matching TRBD1 (5 bases). This TCR was recovered from a human donor in a cohort sampled during active COVID-19. The CDR3 DNA follows: TGTGCCAGCAGACCTCAGGGCCTAGCTAACTATGGCTACACCTTC. Its protein is CASRPQGLANYGYTF.